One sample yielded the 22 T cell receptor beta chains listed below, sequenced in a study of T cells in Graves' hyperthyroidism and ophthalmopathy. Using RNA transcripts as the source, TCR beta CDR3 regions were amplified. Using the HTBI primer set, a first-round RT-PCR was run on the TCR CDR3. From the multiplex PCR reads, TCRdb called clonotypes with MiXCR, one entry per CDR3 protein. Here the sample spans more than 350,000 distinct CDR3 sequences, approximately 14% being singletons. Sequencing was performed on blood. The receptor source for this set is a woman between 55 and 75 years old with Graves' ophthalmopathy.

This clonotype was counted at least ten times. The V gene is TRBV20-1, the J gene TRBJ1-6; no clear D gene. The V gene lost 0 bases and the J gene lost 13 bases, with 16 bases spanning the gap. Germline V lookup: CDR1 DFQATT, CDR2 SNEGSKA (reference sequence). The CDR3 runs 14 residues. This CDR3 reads CSAREGRPDGPLHF. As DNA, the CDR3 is TGCAGTGCTAGAGAAGGCCGGCCTGATGGTCCCCTCCACTTT.

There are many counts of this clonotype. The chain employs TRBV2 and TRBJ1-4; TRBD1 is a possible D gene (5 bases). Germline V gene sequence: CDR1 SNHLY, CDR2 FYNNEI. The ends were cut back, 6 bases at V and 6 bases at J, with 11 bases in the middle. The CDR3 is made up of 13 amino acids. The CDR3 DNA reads TGTGCCAGCAGGAGGGGAGGAGATGAAAAACTGTTTTTT. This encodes CASRRGGDEKLFF.

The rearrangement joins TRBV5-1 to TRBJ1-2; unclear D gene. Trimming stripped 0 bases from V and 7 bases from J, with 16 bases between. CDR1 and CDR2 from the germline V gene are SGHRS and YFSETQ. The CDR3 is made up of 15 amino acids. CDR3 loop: CASSLAELGGIGYTF. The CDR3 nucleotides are TGCGCCAGCAGCTTGGCCGAACTGGGAGGGATTGGCTACACCTTC.

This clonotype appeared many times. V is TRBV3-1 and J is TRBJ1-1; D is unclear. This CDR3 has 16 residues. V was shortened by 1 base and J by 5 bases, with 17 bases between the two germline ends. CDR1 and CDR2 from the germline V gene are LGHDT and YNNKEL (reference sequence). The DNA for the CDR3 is TGTGCCAGCAGCCAAGCCCGGCCGGGAGGGAAGACTGAAGCTTTCTTT. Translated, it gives CASSQARPGGKTEAFF.

The CDR3, as DNA: TGCGCCAGCAGCCCACGGGGGTACCAAGAGACCCAGTACTTC. As protein: CASSPRGYQETQYF. This chain joins TRBV5-1 and TRBJ2-5, with a possible D match to TRBD2 (6 bases). The CDR3 contains 14 residues. Germline V gives CDR1 SGHRS, CDR2 YFSETQ. V shed 4 bases and J shed 0 bases, with 10 bases lying between them. Together with reference TRBV5-1 and TRBJ2-5, the CDR3 gives the full variable domain: KAGVTQTPRYLIKTRGQQVTLSCSPISGHRSVSWYQQTPGQGLQFLFEYFSETQRNKGNFPGRFSGRQFSNSRSEMNVSTLELGDSALYLCASSPRGYQETQYFGPGTRLLVL.

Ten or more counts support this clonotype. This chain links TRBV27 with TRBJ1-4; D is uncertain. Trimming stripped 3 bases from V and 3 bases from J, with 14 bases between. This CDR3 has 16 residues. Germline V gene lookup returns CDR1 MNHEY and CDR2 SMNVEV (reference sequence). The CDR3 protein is CASSFRTKRPNEKLFF. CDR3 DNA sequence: TGTGCCAGCAGTTTTAGGACCAAAAGACCTAATGAAAAACTGTTTTTT.

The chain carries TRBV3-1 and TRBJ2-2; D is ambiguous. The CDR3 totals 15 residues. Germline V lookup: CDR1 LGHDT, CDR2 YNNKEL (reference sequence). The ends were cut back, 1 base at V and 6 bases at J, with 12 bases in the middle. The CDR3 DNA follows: TGTGCCAGCAGCCAAGCGACCCTTGGGGCCGGGGAGCTGTTTTTT. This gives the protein CASSQATLGAGELFF.

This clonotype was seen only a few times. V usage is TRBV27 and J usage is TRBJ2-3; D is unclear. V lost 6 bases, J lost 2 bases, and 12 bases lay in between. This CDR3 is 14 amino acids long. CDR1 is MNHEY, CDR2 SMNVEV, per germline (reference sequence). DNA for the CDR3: TGTGCCAGCAGCCTTAGAGCGATCACAGATACGCAGTATTTT. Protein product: CASSLRAITDTQYF.

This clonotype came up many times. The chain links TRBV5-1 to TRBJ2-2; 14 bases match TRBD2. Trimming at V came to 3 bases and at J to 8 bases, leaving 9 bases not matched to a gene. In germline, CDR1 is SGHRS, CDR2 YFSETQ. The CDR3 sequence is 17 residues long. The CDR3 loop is CASSSAPGLAGAGELFF. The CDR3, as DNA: TGCGCCAGCAGCTCCGCGCCGGGACTAGCGGGAGCGGGGGAGCTGTTTTTT.

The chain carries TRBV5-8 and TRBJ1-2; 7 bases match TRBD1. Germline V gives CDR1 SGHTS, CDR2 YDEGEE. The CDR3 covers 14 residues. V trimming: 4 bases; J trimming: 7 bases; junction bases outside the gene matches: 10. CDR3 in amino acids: CASSHLGQNLGYTF. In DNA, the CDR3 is TGTGCCAGCAGCCACTTGGGACAGAACCTTGGCTACACCTTC.

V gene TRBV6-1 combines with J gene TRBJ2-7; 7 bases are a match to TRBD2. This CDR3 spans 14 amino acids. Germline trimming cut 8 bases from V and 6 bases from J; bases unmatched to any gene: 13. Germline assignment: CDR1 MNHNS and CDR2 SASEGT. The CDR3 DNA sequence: TGTGCCAGCCACGAGAGGACTAGTGGTGCCGAGCAGTACTTC. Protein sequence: CASHERTSGAEQYF.

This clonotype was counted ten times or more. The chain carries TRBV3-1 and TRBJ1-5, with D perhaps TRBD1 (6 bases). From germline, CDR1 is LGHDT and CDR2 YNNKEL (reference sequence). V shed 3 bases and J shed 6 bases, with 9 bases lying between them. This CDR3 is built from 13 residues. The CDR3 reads CASSQGASQPQHF. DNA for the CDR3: TGTGCCAGCAGCCAGGGGGCCAGTCAGCCCCAGCATTTT.

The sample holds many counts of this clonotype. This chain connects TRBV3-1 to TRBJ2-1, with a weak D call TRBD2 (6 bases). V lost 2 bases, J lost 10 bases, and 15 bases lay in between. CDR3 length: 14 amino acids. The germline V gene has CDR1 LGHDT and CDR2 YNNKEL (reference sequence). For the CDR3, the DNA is TGTGCCAGCAGCCAACTGCGGGACGGAAGGGAGCAGTTCTTC. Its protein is CASSQLRDGREQFF.

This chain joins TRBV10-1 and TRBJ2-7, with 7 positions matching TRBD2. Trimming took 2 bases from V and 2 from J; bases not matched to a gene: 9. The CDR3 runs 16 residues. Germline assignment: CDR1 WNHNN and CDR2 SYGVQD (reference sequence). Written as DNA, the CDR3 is TGCGCCAGCAGTGAGGGAGCTACTAGCGCTACCTACGAGCAGTACTTC. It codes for CASSEGATSATYEQYF.

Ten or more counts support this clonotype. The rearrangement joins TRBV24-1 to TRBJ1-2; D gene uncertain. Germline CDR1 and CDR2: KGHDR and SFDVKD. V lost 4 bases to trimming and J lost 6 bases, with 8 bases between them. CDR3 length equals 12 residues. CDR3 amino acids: CATSDPRDGYTF. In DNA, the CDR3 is TGTGCCACCAGTGACCCGAGGGATGGCTACACCTTC.

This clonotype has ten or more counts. CDR3: CASSQEGRGGTEAFF. CDR3 sequence (DNA): TGTGCCAGCAGCCAAGAGGGACGGGGAGGCACTGAAGCTTTCTTT. The chain uses TRBV3-1 and TRBJ1-1; TRBD1 is a possible D gene (5 bases). CDR1 is LGHDT, CDR2 YNNKEL, per germline (reference sequence). The CDR3 length is 15 residues. V lost 0 bases, J lost 4 bases, and 12 bases lay in between.

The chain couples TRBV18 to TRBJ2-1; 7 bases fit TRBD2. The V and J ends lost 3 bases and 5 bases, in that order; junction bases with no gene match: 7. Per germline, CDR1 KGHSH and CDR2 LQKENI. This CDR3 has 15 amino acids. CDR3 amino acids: CASSPGQAGHNEQFF. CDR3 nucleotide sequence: TGTGCCAGCTCACCCGGGCAAGCGGGACACAATGAGCAGTTCTTC.

The CDR3 region is CASTADGTMGWSNQPQHF. In DNA form, the CDR3 reads TGTGCCAGTACGGCAGACGGGACAATGGGTTGGAGCAATCAGCCCCAGCATTTT. V is TRBV19 and J is TRBJ1-5; weak D call: TRBD1 (6 bases). CDR3 length equals 18 residues. The germline V gene encodes CDR1 LNHDA and CDR2 SQIVND (reference sequence). The germline V and J ends were trimmed by 7 bases and 1 base, with 23 bases remaining between them.

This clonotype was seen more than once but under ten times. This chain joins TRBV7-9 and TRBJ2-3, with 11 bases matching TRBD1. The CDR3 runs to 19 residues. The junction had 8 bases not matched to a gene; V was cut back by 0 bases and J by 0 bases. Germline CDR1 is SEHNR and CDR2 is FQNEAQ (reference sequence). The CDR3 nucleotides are TGTGCCAGCAGCTTAGCTTGGACAGGGGGCACAACTAGCACAGATACGCAGTATTTT. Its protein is CASSLAWTGGTTSTDTQYF.

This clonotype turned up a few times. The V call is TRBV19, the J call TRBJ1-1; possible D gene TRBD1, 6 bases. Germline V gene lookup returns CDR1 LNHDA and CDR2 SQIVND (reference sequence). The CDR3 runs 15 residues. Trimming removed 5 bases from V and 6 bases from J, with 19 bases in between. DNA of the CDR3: TGTGCCAGTAGTGACCCCACAGGGAGACGTGCTGAAGCTTTCTTT. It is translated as CASSDPTGRRAEAFF.

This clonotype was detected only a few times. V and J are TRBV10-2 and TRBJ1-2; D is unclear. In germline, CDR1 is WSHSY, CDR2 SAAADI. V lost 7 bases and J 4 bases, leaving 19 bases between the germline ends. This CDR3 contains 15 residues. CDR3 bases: TGCGCCAGCAAACAGAGAGCTAATGTTTTCTATGGCTACACCTTC. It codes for CASKQRANVFYGYTF.

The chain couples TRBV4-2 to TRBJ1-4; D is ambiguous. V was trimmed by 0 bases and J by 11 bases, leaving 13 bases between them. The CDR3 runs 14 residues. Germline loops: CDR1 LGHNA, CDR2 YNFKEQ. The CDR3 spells CASSQDTSGEKLFF. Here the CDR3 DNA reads TGTGCCAGCAGCCAAGATACCTCCGGTGAGAAACTGTTTTTT.